This TCR beta chain was sequenced in a study of somatic mutations in cytotoxic T cells in rheumatoid arthritis. Trimming took off 5 bases at V and 3 bases at J, with 20 bases between the two ends. The V gene's germline CDR1 is SEHNR and CDR2 FQNEAQ (reference sequence). CDR3 length equals 18 residues. Blood donors served as healthy controls; their median age was approximately 50 years (range 21-70), and under 60% were female. Flow cytometry was used to check the purity of CD4+ and CD8+ cells, which had been isolated by positive magnetic bead selection. Clones were read by immunoSEQ multiplex PCR, and TCRdb kept only the in-frame ones, dropping some. The repertoire holds nearly 20,000 clones, with roughly 90% as singletons.

The rearrangement uses TRBV7-9 and TRBJ2-6, with D possibly being TRBD1 (6 bases). The origin of this receptor is a man aged 40-49 years in good health. The specimen was CD8+ T cells sorted from blood. CDR3 region: CASSGSGDQVGGANVLTF. CDR3 nucleotides: TGTGCCAGCAGCGGGTCAGGGGACCAGGTTGGTGGGGCCAACGTCCTGACTTTC.